The 17 T cell receptor beta chains in this list originate from one sample, sequenced in a study of identical twins. TCRdb analysed the 5' RACE reads with MiXCR anew, one entry per CDR3 protein. The table lists 450,000 or so distinct CDR3 sequences, approximately 14% of them singletons. These same data were also listed under a study on yellow fever vaccine responses in identical twins.

The specimen sequenced was CD4+ T cells sorted from blood. The receptors shown here come from a woman under 30 in good health.

V is TRBV10-1 and J is TRBJ2-5; 10 nucleotides agree with TRBD2. This CDR3 is 18 amino acids long. The trim removed 0 bases at V and 2 bases at J, leaving 9 bases unmatched. Germline values: CDR1 WNHNN, CDR2 SYGVQD (reference sequence). The CDR3 coding sequence is TGCGCCAGCAGTGAGTCGACGGTAGCGGGAGGAAGGCAAGAGACCCAGTACTTC. Its translation: CASSESTVAGGRQETQYF.

The chain recombines TRBV7-9 with TRBJ1-6, with D perhaps TRBD1 (5 bases). Germline CDR1 is SEHNR and CDR2 is FQNEAQ (reference sequence). This CDR3 is 14 amino acids long. Deletions cut 0 bases from V and 10 bases from J, with 10 bases between. The CDR3 sequence is CASSLAEGNSPLHF. Here the CDR3 DNA reads TGTGCCAGCAGCTTAGCCGAGGGGAACTCACCCCTCCACTTT. Drawing the rest from reference TRBV7-9 and TRBJ1-6, the complete variable domain is DTGVSQNPRHKITKRGQNVTFRCDPISEHNRLYWYRQTLGQGPEFLTYFQNEAQLEKSRLLSDRFSAERPKGSFSTLEIQRTEQGDSAMYLCASSLAEGNSPLHFGNGTRLTVT.

The chain employs TRBV12-3 or TRBV12-4 and TRBJ1-2, with 8 bases lining up with TRBD1. V gave up 4 bases and J gave up 5 bases; unmatched junction bases: 6. The CDR3 runs to 14 residues. The CDR3 sequence is CASSSGQATYGYTF. CDR3 bases: TGTGCCAGCAGTTCGGGACAGGCGACTTATGGCTACACCTTC.

This clonotype was seen a few times. This chain connects TRBV7-9 to TRBJ1-2; a weak D match, TRBD1 (6 bases). The CDR3 is made up of 16 amino acids. Germline V gene sequence: CDR1 SEHNR, CDR2 FQNEAQ (reference sequence). V gave up 5 bases and J gave up 2 bases, with 18 bases separating them. CDR3 DNA: TGTGCCAGCAGCCCCCTCGGGGGGCAAGGGAACTATGGCTACACCTTC. This codes for CASSPLGGQGNYGYTF.

Comment on this clonotype: Germline and junction disagree at one end, which may indicate a read error. The V and J genes are TRBV2 and TRBJ2-5; D may be TRBD2 (5 bases). The CDR3 length is 14 residues. CDR1 is SNHLY, CDR2 FYNNEI, per germline. The CDR3 loop is CASSGTSNHETQYF. CDR3 nucleotides: TGTGCCAGCAGTGGGACTTCCAACCACGAGACCCAGTACTTC.

The chain is built from TRBV6-4 and TRBJ2-2; a weak D match, TRBD1 (6 bases). Trimming cost V 9 bases and J 3 bases, with 14 bases left between them. The CDR3 covers 14 residues. From germline, CDR1 is MRHNA and CDR2 SNTAGT. The CDR3 spells CASRVQGDTGELFF. CDR3 DNA sequence: TGTGCCAGTAGAGTACAGGGAGACACCGGGGAGCTGTTTTTT.

This clonotype showed up many times. The chain has TRBV5-1 and TRBJ1-2, with TRBD1 matching over 9 bases. The CDR3 is 17 residues long. Germline trimming cut 2 bases from V and 0 bases from J; bases unmatched to any gene: 8. Germline assignment: CDR1 SGHRS and CDR2 YFSETQ. CDR3 in amino acids: CASSFPSGQGANYGYTF. Here the CDR3 DNA reads TGCGCCAGCAGCTTCCCATCGGGACAGGGAGCTAACTATGGCTACACCTTC.

This sequence joins TRBV7-8 and TRBJ2-2, with a possible D match to TRBD1 (6 bases). Trimming shortened V by 6 bases and J by 2 bases, and 10 bases separated the two germline ends. CDR1 and CDR2 (germline): SGHVS, FQNEAQ. The CDR3 has 14 residues. The CDR3 DNA is TGTGCCAGCAGTCCGGACAGTAACACCGGGGAGCTGTTTTTT. This gives the protein CASSPDSNTGELFF. The full variable domain, in which reference TRBV7-8 and TRBJ2-2 provide the parts outside the CDR3, is GAGVSQSPRYKVAKRGQDVALRCDPISGHVSLFWYQQALGQGPEFLTYFQNEAQLDKSGLPSDRFFAERPEGSVSTLKIQRTQQEDSAVYLCASSPDSNTGELFFGEGSRLTVL.

This clonotype was seen more than once but under ten times. The rearrangement uses TRBV24-1 and TRBJ2-1; 12 positions match TRBD2. With V trimmed by 6 bases and J by 8 bases, 13 bases remained unmatched. CDR1 KGHDR and CDR2 SFDVKD come from the germline V gene. CDR3 size: 17 residues. This CDR3 reads CATSLTSGRSPRDEQFF. As DNA, the CDR3 is TGTGCCACCAGTTTAACTAGCGGGAGGTCCCCTCGCGATGAGCAGTTCTTC.

This clonotype was observed at least ten times. The chain couples TRBV29-1 to TRBJ2-3; D may be TRBD1 (5 bases). Trimming stripped 6 bases from V and 4 bases from J, with 8 bases between. Germline CDR1 reads SQVTM; CDR2 reads ANQGSEA. The CDR3 extends over 11 amino acids. CDR3 bases: TGCAGCGTCCAGGGTCCAGATACGCAGTATTTT. As protein: CSVQGPDTQYF.

This clonotype came up a few times. This sequence joins TRBV6-1 and TRBJ2-4; the D gene is possibly TRBD1 (5 bases). Germline-derived CDR1 and CDR2 are MNHNS and SASEGT. CDR3 size: 15 residues. V was cut by 4 bases and J by 9 bases, with 19 bases left in between. DNA for the CDR3: TGTGCCAGCAGTGGACGCCAGGGTCGCGGCAGCATTCAGTACTTC. It translates to CASSGRQGRGSIQYF.

Comment on this clonotype: A much larger clone differs from this one at a single base, so this may be a read error. The rearrangement joins TRBV4-3 to TRBJ2-1; 9 bases fit TRBD2. CDR3 length equals 15 residues. The germline gives CDR1 LGHNA, CDR2 YSLEER. The CDR3 spells CASSQVSGRTNERFF. The CDR3 region has the DNA TGCGCCAGCAGCCAAGTCAGCGGGAGGACTAATGAGCGGTTCTTC.

The table lists this clonotype with many counts. J is TRBJ2-5 and V is TRBV6-5; tentative D call: TRBD1 (6 bases). V was trimmed by 0 bases and J by 2 bases, leaving 10 bases between them. Germline values: CDR1 MNHEY, CDR2 SVGAGI. CDR3 length: 15 residues. The CDR3 region has the DNA TGTGCCAGCAGTTACTCTCCGACAGGACAAGAGACCCAGTACTTC. Its protein is CASSYSPTGQETQYF.

This chain connects TRBV5-1 to TRBJ2-3; D is ambiguous. This CDR3 is 15 amino acids long. Trimming removed 0 bases at V and 4 bases at J, with 12 bases between. CDR1 and CDR2 from the germline V gene are SGHRS and YFSETQ. This CDR3 is CASSLVGSGADTQYF. The CDR3 nucleotides are TGCGCCAGCAGCTTGGTGGGCAGTGGCGCAGATACGCAGTATTTT.

The chain combines TRBV29-1 with TRBJ2-1; D is unresolved. From germline, CDR1 is SQVTM and CDR2 ANQGSEA. Trimming removed 1 base at V and 9 bases at J, with 16 bases between. This CDR3 has 14 amino acids. Here the CDR3 DNA reads TGCAGCGTTGAAGTTAAACCTAGTGGTACTGAGCAGTTCTTC. Its translation: CSVEVKPSGTEQFF.

The chain is built from TRBV29-1 and TRBJ2-5, with D perhaps being TRBD1 or TRBD2 (5 bases each). Germline CDR1 is SQVTM and CDR2 is ANQGSEA. With 7 bases removed from V and 1 base from J, the gap between germline ends came to 13 bases. The CDR3 contains 13 residues. As DNA, the CDR3 is TGCAGCGGGAGGCGGCAGGGCCAAGAGACCCAGTACTTC. This translates into CSGRRQGQETQYF.

In its sample, this clonotype was seen many times. This sequence joins TRBV11-1 and TRBJ2-1; no definite D call. The CDR3 totals 12 residues. The germline gives CDR1 SGHAT, CDR2 FQDESV (reference sequence). V lost 5 bases and J lost 8, with 10 bases in between. The CDR3 sequence is CASSPTFHEQFF. For the CDR3, the DNA is TGTGCCAGCAGCCCCACCTTCCATGAGCAGTTCTTC.